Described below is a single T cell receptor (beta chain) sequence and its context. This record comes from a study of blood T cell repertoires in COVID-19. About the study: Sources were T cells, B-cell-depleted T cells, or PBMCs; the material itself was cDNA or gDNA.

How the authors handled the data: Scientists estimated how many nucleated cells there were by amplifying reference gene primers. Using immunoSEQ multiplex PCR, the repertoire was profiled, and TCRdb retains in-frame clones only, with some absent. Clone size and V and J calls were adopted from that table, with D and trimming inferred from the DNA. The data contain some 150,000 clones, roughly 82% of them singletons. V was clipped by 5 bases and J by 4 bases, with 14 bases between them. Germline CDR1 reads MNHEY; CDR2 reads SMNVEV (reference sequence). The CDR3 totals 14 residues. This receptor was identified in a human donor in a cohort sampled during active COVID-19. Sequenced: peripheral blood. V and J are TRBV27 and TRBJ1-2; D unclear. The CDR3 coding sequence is TGTGCCAGCAGTGGATCGGACGGGATCTATGGCTACACCTTC. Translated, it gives CASSGSDGIYGYTF.